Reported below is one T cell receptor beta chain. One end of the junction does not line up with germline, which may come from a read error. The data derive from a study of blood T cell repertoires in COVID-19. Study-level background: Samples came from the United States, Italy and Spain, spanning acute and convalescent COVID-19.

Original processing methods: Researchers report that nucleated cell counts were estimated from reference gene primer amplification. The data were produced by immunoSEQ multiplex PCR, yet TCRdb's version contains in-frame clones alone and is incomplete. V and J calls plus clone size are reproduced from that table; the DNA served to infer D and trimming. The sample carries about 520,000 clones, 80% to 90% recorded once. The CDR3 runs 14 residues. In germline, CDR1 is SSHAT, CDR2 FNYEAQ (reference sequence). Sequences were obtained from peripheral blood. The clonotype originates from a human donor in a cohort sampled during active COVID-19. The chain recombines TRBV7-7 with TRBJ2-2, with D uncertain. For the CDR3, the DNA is TGTGCTAGCAGCTTCAGTCTGAACACCGGGGAGCTGTTTTTT. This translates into CASSFSLNTGELFF.